This TCR beta chain was profiled in a study of blood T cell repertoires in COVID-19. This CDR3 is built from 13 residues. Trimming left V 7 bases short and J 1 base short, with 10 bases between. CDR1 and CDR2 from the germline V gene are LNHDA and SQIVND (reference sequence). Clones were read by immunoSEQ multiplex PCR, and TCRdb kept only the in-frame ones, dropping some. This table has around 100,000 clones, approximately 78% appearing once. The receptor was isolated from an older man with acute or convalescent COVID-19. The sample consisted of peripheral blood. The J gene is TRBJ1-1, the V gene TRBV19; TRBD1 might be the D (5 bases). CDR3 region: CASIVRANTEAFF. In nucleotides, the CDR3 is TGTGCCAGTATCGTCAGGGCGAACACTGAAGCTTTCTTT.